One and the same sample provided the 32 T cell receptor beta chains below, sequenced in a study of cytomegalovirus exposure and HLA in healthy donors. With 60 Vbeta and 13 Jbeta primers, the PCR was carried out. Generated by immunoSEQ multiplex PCR, the TCRdb table keeps only in-frame clones and is missing some. In the table there are 97,000 or so clones, roughly 80% of which are singletons. What was sequenced was PBMCs. The receptors originated from a male donor in good health and CMV-seropositive.

The rearrangement joins TRBV28 to TRBJ2-1, with 7 bases lining up with TRBD1. V was pared by 6 bases and J by 4 bases, with 15 bases of the junction left unmatched. CDR1 is MDHEN and CDR2 is SYDVKM in the germline V gene. The CDR3 runs to 17 residues. Here the CDR3 reads CASSLARAGGSYNEQFF. Here the CDR3 DNA reads TGTGCCAGCAGCCTAGCCCGGGCAGGGGGTTCTTACAATGAGCAGTTCTTC.

The V call is TRBV27, the J call TRBJ2-1; TRBD2 matches at 12 bases. Trimming took 3 bases from V and 6 from J; bases not matched to a gene: 6. The CDR3 totals 16 residues. Germline V gene lookup returns CDR1 MNHEY and CDR2 SMNVEV (reference sequence). The CDR3 loop is CASSFPPSGRVNEQFF. The CDR3 bases are TGTGCCAGCAGTTTTCCCCCTAGCGGGAGGGTCAATGAGCAGTTCTTC.

This clone showed up just once. This chain connects TRBV27 to TRBJ2-1; 8 nucleotides align to TRBD2. Trimming removed 3 bases from V and 6 bases from J; junction bases left unmatched: 7. Germline V gene lookup returns CDR1 MNHEY and CDR2 SMNVEV (reference sequence). This CDR3 contains 15 residues. The CDR3, as DNA: TGTGCCAGCAGTTTTCCAACGGGAGGGTTCAATGAGCAGTTCTTC. Amino acids: CASSFPTGGFNEQFF.

The chain carries TRBV30 and TRBJ1-2, with 7 bases identical to TRBD1. Germline V gene data show CDR1 as GTSNPN and CDR2 as SVGIG (reference sequence). The CDR3 length is 13 residues. After removal of 2 bases from V and 8 bases from J, the junction contained 8 bases not matched to a gene. The CDR3 is CAWSRGTATGYTF. CDR3 DNA sequence: TGTGCCTGGAGTAGGGGGACAGCCACAGGCTACACCTTC.

V is TRBV19 and J is TRBJ2-7; 11 bases fit TRBD1. The CDR3 loop spans 14 amino acids. J was trimmed by 5 bases and V by 3 bases; bases with no gene match: 3. Germline-derived CDR1 and CDR2 are LNHDA and SQIVND (reference sequence). The CDR3 coding sequence is TGTGCCAGTAGTATGGACAGGGGGCGCGACGAGCAGTACTTC. Its protein product is CASSMDRGRDEQYF.

This clone was observed a few times. The chain is built from TRBV9 and TRBJ2-3, with 7 positions matching TRBD2. V was pared by 0 bases and J by 5 bases, with 6 bases of the junction left unmatched. The CDR3 runs 15 residues. Germline values: CDR1 SGDLS, CDR2 YYNGEE. The DNA of the CDR3 is TGTGCCAGCAGCGTAGGCGGAGCGGGGAAAGATACGCAGTATTTT. It translates to CASSVGGAGKDTQYF.

The CDR3 DNA follows: TGTGCCAGCAGCTTAACTCTTTACAATGAGCAGTTCTTC. Protein: CASSLTLYNEQFF. The rearrangement links TRBV7-3 to TRBJ2-1; D remains unclear. Germline lookup yields CDR1 SGHTA and CDR2 FQGTGA. This CDR3 has 13 amino acids. V lost 0 bases to trimming and J lost 4 bases, with 4 bases between them.

The chain has TRBV6-5 and TRBJ2-7, with TRBD1 matching over 10 bases. Germline CDR1 is MNHEY and CDR2 is SVGAGI. The ends lost 0 bases at V and 3 bases at J; junction bases unmatched: 2. The CDR3 contains 15 residues. The CDR3 reads CASSYSTGGGYEQYF. CDR3 nucleotide sequence: TGTGCCAGCAGTTACTCGACAGGGGGCGGCTACGAGCAGTACTTC.

This sequence joins TRBV2 and TRBJ2-3; 8 bases fit TRBD2. From germline, CDR1 is SNHLY and CDR2 FYNNEI. This CDR3 is built from 14 residues. J was trimmed by 1 base and V by 6 bases; bases with no gene match: 3. This chain's CDR3 is CASRPLAGTDTQYF. The CDR3 DNA reads as TGTGCCAGCAGGCCACTAGCGGGCACAGATACGCAGTATTTT. Full variable domain (missing parts from reference TRBV2 and TRBJ2-3): EPEVTQTPSHQVTQMGQEVILRCVPISNHLYFYWYRQILGQKVEFLVSFYNNEISEKSEIFDDQFSVERPDGSNFTLKIRSTKLEDSAMYFCASRPLAGTDTQYFGPGTRLTVL.

The chain has TRBV30 and TRBJ2-5; possible D gene TRBD2, 5 bases. Between the trimmed V and J ends, which lost 2 bases and 7 bases, there was a span of 8 bases. Germline assignment: CDR1 GTSNPN and CDR2 SVGIG (reference sequence). The CDR3 spans 11 residues. Here the CDR3 reads CAWSPRGTQYF. The CDR3, as DNA: TGTGCCTGGAGTCCCCGGGGGACCCAGTACTTC.

The chain has TRBV2 and TRBJ2-3; no firm D call. Germline V lookup: CDR1 SNHLY, CDR2 FYNNEI. V lost 7 bases, J lost 2 bases, and 16 bases lay in between. The CDR3 totals 15 residues. The CDR3 here is CASTPRRLDTDTQYF. The CDR3 DNA reads as TGTGCCAGCACCCCACGGCGGCTAGACACAGATACGCAGTATTTT.

This clone was counted only a few times. The chain carries TRBV6-6 and TRBJ2-2; TRBD1 agrees at 10 bases. Trimming took 8 bases from V and 6 from J; bases not matched to a gene: 9. Germline V lookup: CDR1 MNHNY, CDR2 SVGAGI (reference sequence). This CDR3 is 15 amino acids long. CDR3 protein: CASLDRTGGSGELFF. In nucleotides, the CDR3 is TGTGCCAGCCTCGACAGGACAGGGGGATCCGGGGAGCTGTTTTTT.

V is TRBV10-3 and J is TRBJ1-4, with 12 bases matching TRBD1. CDR3 size: 20 residues. J was trimmed by 10 bases and V by 4 bases; bases with no gene match: 22. CDR1 ENHRY and CDR2 SYGVKD come from the germline V gene. The CDR3 DNA sequence: TGTGCCATCAGTGGGACCGGGACAGGGGGCGTCGATGGATCGGGGGGAAAACTGTTTTTT. Encoded protein: CAISGTGTGGVDGSGGKLFF.

This clone appeared once. The V gene is TRBV30, the J gene TRBJ1-5; no firm D call. The CDR3 spans 13 residues. CDR1 is GTSNPN, CDR2 SVGIG, per germline (reference sequence). Trimming took off 1 base at V and 5 bases at J, with 9 bases between the two ends. The CDR3 DNA reads as TGTGCCTGGAGTGCCGCCGGGTATCAGCCCCAGCATTTT. As protein: CAWSAAGYQPQHF.

This clone showed up just once. This sequence joins TRBV4-2 and TRBJ2-7; D unresolved. Germline-derived CDR1 and CDR2 are LGHNA and YNFKEQ. This CDR3 spans 12 amino acids. V dropped 1 base and J dropped 3 bases, with 4 bases sitting between them. In nucleotides, the CDR3 is TGTGCCAGCAGCCAAGCCGGCTACGAGCAGTACTTC. Protein product: CASSQAGYEQYF.

The rearrangement links TRBV5-4 to TRBJ2-5, with 12 bases aligning to TRBD2. The J segment lost 3 bases and the V segment lost 6 bases, leaving 3 bases of the junction unmatched. The CDR3 length is 14 residues. CDR1 is SGHNT, CDR2 YYREEE, per germline (reference sequence). This CDR3 is CASKRTSGEETQYF. In DNA form, the CDR3 reads TGTGCCAGCAAAAGGACTAGCGGGGAAGAGACCCAGTACTTC.

The chain couples TRBV6-1 to TRBJ1-5; 7 bases map to TRBD1. Trimming cost V 6 bases and J 7 bases; bases outside gene matches: 6. In germline, CDR1 is MNHNS, CDR2 SASEGT. This CDR3 region has 13 residues. The chain's CDR3 is CASRHRGGQPQHF. In nucleotides, the CDR3 is TGTGCCAGCAGGCACAGGGGCGGCCAGCCCCAGCATTTT.

The chain combines TRBV11-2 with TRBJ2-7; 11 bases align to TRBD2. Germline CDR1 and CDR2: SGHAT and FQNNGV. This CDR3 has 19 residues. The ends lost 1 base at V and 6 bases at J; junction bases unmatched: 17. This CDR3 is CASSLVSLTSGRGRSEQYF. CDR3 bases: TGTGCCAGCAGCTTAGTTTCCCTTACTAGCGGGAGAGGGAGAAGCGAGCAGTACTTC.

This clone has a single count. The V gene is TRBV10-3, the J gene TRBJ2-6; D perhaps matches TRBD1 (6 bases). This CDR3 spans 17 amino acids. V lost 3 bases to trimming and J lost 0 bases, with 12 bases between them. Germline V gene lookup returns CDR1 ENHRY and CDR2 SYGVKD. Here the CDR3 DNA reads TGTGCCATCAGTGAAGGAGGACAGTCCTCTGGGGCCAACGTCCTGACTTTC. This gives the protein CAISEGGQSSGANVLTF.

The chain employs TRBV15 and TRBJ2-3, with TRBD1 matching 10 bases. Germline trimming cut 0 bases from V and 6 bases from J; bases unmatched to any gene: 6. The CDR3 consists of 16 residues. The germline gives CDR1 LNHNV, CDR2 YYDKDF (reference sequence). The CDR3 loop is CATSRDRDRGLDTQYF. In DNA form, the CDR3 reads TGTGCCACCAGCAGAGATCGTGACAGGGGGCTTGATACGCAGTATTTT.

V usage is TRBV25-1 and J usage is TRBJ1-1, with D maybe TRBD1 (5 bases). There are 16 residues in the CDR3. V was clipped by 7 bases and J by 4 bases, with 22 bases between them. Germline V gene data show CDR1 as MGHDK and CDR2 as SYGVNS. The CDR3 DNA reads as TGTGCCAGCACCGAGCTGGGGGGGAACGGGGCCACTGAAGCTTTCTTT. It specifies CASTELGGNGATEAFF.

The chain employs TRBV4-2 and TRBJ2-2; weak D call: TRBD2 (5 bases). The CDR3 is made up of 16 amino acids. V lost 4 bases and J lost 7, with 19 bases in between. CDR1 LGHNA and CDR2 YNFKEQ come from the germline V gene. CDR3 sequence: CASSPTMGPGGGELFF. The CDR3 bases are TGTGCCAGCAGCCCTACAATGGGTCCCGGAGGCGGGGAGCTGTTTTTT.

The chain joins TRBV6-6 to TRBJ2-7; 7 nucleotides align to TRBD2. The V and J ends lost 6 bases and 0 bases, in that order; junction bases with no gene match: 8. This CDR3 has 15 residues. The germline V gene encodes CDR1 MNHNY and CDR2 SVGAGI (reference sequence). CDR3 DNA sequence: TGTGCCAGCAGCCGCTCTAGCGGAAGCTCCTACGAGCAGTACTTC. It translates to CASSRSSGSSYEQYF.

The chain couples TRBV9 to TRBJ2-1; 8 nucleotides agree with TRBD2. This CDR3 region has 17 residues. The V segment lost 4 bases and the J segment 8 bases; nucleotides outside the gene matches: 17. CDR1 is SGDLS and CDR2 is YYNGEE in the germline V gene. The CDR3 bases are TGTGCCAGCAGCCCGCCGGGGGGGAGTTTGGGAGAGGATGAGCAGTTCTTC. This codes for CASSPPGGSLGEDEQFF.

V usage is TRBV7-9 and J usage is TRBJ2-7; D is possibly TRBD2 (6 bases). Germline V gene sequence: CDR1 SEHNR, CDR2 FQNEAQ (reference sequence). CDR3 size: 15 residues. The ends were cut back, 5 bases at V and 0 bases at J, with 14 bases in the middle. CDR3 residues: CASSPSGGSSYEQYF. In DNA, the CDR3 is TGTGCCAGCAGCCCCTCCGGGGGTTCCTCCTACGAGCAGTACTTC. The full variable domain, with the rest looked up from reference TRBV7-9 and TRBJ2-7, is DTGVSQNPRHKITKRGQNVTFRCDPISEHNRLYWYRQTLGQGPEFLTYFQNEAQLEKSRLLSDRFSAERPKGSFSTLEIQRTEQGDSAMYLCASSPSGGSSYEQYFGPGTRLTVT.

CDR3 protein: CASSPPSNEQFF. The DNA of the CDR3 is TGTGCCAGCAGTCCCCCGAGCAATGAGCAGTTCTTC. The chain has TRBV6-4 and TRBJ2-1; D gene unclear. Germline V gene sequence: CDR1 MRHNA, CDR2 SNTAGT. V was clipped by 5 bases and J by 6 bases, with 8 bases between them. CDR3 size: 12 residues.

The CDR3 region has the DNA TGTGCCAGCAGTTTCGGAGCTTATCAGCCCCAGCATTTT. Its protein product is CASSFGAYQPQHF. The chain carries TRBV28 and TRBJ1-5; no clear D. Trimming left V 3 bases short and J 5 bases short, with 8 bases between. CDR1 is MDHEN, CDR2 SYDVKM, per germline. The length of the CDR3 is 13 residues.

The gene calls are TRBV7-9 and TRBJ1-1; the D gene is possibly TRBD1 (6 bases). The V end lost 1 base, the J end lost 0 bases, and 9 bases lay between the germline ends. The CDR3 spans 15 residues. From germline, CDR1 is SEHNR and CDR2 FQNEAQ (reference sequence). The CDR3 is CASSLEGGVNTEAFF. The CDR3 nucleotides are TGTGCCAGCAGCTTAGAAGGGGGTGTGAACACTGAAGCTTTCTTT. Supplemented by reference TRBV7-9 and TRBJ1-1, the full variable domain reads DTGVSQNPRHKITKRGQNVTFRCDPISEHNRLYWYRQTLGQGPEFLTYFQNEAQLEKSRLLSDRFSAERPKGSFSTLEIQRTEQGDSAMYLCASSLEGGVNTEAFFGQGTRLTVV.

This clone was seen just once. This chain connects TRBV12-5 to TRBJ2-3; perhaps TRBD2 as D (5 bases). Germline V gives CDR1 LGHNT, CDR2 FRNRAP. The V end was cut by 3 bases, the J end by 1 base, with 14 bases between. The CDR3 runs to 16 residues. DNA of the CDR3: TGTGCTAGTGGTTTCGACCTTCGTAGCGGCACAGATACGCAGTATTTT. It encodes CASGFDLRSGTDTQYF.

This chain connects TRBV7-3 to TRBJ2-5; 8 bases line up with TRBD1. Trimming took 2 bases from V and 0 from J; bases not matched to a gene: 2. Germline CDR1 and CDR2: SGHTA and FQGTGA. This CDR3 is built from 15 residues. This CDR3 is CASSLGTGYQETQYF. CDR3 coding DNA: TGTGCCAGCAGCTTAGGGACAGGATACCAAGAGACCCAGTACTTC.

The V gene is TRBV27, the J gene TRBJ2-3, with a weak D call TRBD1 (6 bases). The germline V and J ends were trimmed by 9 bases and 4 bases, with 14 bases remaining between them. Germline V gene sequence: CDR1 MNHEY, CDR2 SMNVEV (reference sequence). The CDR3 consists of 13 residues. CDR3 coding DNA: TGTGCCAGACCAACAGGGATGGCAGATACGCAGTATTTT. Amino acids: CARPTGMADTQYF.

There are a few counts of this clone. V and J are TRBV28 and TRBJ2-1; 8 bases are shared with TRBD1. Germline V gives CDR1 MDHEN, CDR2 SYDVKM. The CDR3 spans 15 residues. The junction had 7 bases not matched to a gene; V was cut back by 3 bases and J by 6 bases. The CDR3 DNA reads as TGTGCCAGCAGTTTTGGGACAGGTGGGCGCAATGAGCAGTTCTTC. This codes for CASSFGTGGRNEQFF.